This T cell receptor (beta chain) was profiled in a study of shared clonotypes between healthy human individuals. The CD4+ fraction was divided into a CD45RA+ naive subset and a CD45RA-negative memory subset. Some clones are missing from TCRdb's copy, which holds only in-frame ones; the method was immunoSEQ multiplex PCR. The sample lists 2 million or so clones, roughly 94% occurring once. Trimming removed 5 bases at V and 8 bases at J, with 15 bases between. Germline CDR1 is SGHTA and CDR2 is FQGNSA. This CDR3 spans 13 amino acids. The genes are TRBV7-2 and TRBJ1-2, with D possibly matching TRBD1 (6 bases). What was sequenced was naive CD4+ T cells sorted from blood. Regarding subset: CD45RA+ positively selected. This TCR came from a man younger than 35 in good health. CDR3 DNA sequence: TGTGCCAGCAGCCAACAGGGAGGTTCCGGCTACACCTTC. This sequence encodes CASSQQGGSGYTF.